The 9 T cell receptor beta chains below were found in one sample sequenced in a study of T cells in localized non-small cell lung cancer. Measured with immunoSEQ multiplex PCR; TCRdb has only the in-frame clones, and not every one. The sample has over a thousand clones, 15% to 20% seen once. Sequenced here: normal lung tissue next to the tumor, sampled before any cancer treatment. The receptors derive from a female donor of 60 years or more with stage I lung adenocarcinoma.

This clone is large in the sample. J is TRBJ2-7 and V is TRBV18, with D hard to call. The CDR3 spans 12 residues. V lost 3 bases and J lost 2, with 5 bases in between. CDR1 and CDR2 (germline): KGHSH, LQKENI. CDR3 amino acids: CASSPSAYEQYF. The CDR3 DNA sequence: TGTGCCAGCTCACCCTCCGCCTACGAGCAGTACTTC.

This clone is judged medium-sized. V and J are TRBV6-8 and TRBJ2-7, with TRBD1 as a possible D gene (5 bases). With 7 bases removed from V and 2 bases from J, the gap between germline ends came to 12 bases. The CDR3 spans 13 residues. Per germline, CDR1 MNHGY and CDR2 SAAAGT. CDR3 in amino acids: CASMSREAYEQYF. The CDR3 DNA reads TGTGCCAGCATGTCCAGGGAAGCCTACGAGCAGTACTTC.

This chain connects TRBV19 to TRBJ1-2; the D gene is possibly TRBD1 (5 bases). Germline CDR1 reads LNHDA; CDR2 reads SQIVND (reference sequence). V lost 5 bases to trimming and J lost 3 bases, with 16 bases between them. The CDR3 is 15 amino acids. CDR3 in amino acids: CASSPGSTVYYGYTF. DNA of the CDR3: TGTGCCAGTAGTCCAGGTTCGACAGTCTACTATGGCTACACCTTC.

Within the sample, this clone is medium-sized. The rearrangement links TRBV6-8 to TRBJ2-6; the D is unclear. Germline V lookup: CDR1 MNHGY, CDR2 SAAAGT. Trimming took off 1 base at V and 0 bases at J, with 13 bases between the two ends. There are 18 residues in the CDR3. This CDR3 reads CASSYLVTAFSGANVLTF. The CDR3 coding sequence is TGTGCCAGCAGTTACTTGGTGACCGCTTTCTCTGGGGCCAACGTCCTGACTTTC.

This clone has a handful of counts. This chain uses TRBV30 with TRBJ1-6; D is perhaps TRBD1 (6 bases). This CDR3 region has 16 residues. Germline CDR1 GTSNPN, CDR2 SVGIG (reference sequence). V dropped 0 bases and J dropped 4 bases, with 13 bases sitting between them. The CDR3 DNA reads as TGTGCCTGGAGTGTACGGGTAGGACAGTATAATTCACCCCTCCACTTT. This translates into CAWSVRVGQYNSPLHF.

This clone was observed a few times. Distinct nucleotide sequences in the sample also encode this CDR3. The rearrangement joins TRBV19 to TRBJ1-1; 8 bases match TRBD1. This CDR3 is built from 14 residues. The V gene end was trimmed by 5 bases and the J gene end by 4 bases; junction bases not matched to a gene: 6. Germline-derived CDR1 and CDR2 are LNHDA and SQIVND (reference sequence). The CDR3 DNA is TGTGCCAGTAGTCCCGGACAGGGTAGCACTGAAGCTTTCTTT. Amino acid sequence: CASSPGQGSTEAFF.

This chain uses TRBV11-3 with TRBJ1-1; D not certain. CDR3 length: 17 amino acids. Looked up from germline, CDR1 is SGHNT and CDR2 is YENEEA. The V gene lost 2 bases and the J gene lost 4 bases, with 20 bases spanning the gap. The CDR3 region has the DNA TGTGCCAGCAGCTTAAGACTTGGGCGCGGGGTCGGCACTGAAGCTTTCTTT. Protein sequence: CASSLRLGRGVGTEAFF.

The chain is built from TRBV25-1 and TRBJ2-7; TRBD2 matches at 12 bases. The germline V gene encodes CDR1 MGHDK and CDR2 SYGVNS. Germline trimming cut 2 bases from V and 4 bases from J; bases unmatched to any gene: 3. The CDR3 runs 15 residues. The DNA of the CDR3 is TGTGCCAGCAGTGAACCTAGCGGGGGGGAATACGAGCAGTACTTC. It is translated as CASSEPSGGEYEQYF.

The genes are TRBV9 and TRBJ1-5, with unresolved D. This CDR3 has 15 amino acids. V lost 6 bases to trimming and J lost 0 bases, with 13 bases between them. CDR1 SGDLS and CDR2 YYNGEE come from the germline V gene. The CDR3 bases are TGTGCCAGCAACCGTGAGGGTTATAGCAATCAGCCCCAGCATTTT. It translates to CASNREGYSNQPQHF.